This T cell receptor (beta chain) comes out of a study of T cell responses to AZD1222 COVID-19 vaccine. General study results and limits: At study baseline, merely more than 5 AZD1222 recipients were seropositive. Mostly white British, mostly female donors; authors suggested clonal diversity may be underestimated.

Notes on this clone: No antigen is known for it.

The germline CDR1 and CDR2 sequences are MDHEN and SYDVKM. The CDR3 covers 16 residues. The ends were cut back, 6 bases at V and 0 bases at J, with 12 bases in the middle. The protocol was immunoSEQ multiplex PCR, while the TCRdb copy is restricted to in-frame clones and leaves out a portion. Of around 100,000 clones in the sample, 70% to 90% were seen once. The clonotype was recovered from an adult who received the AZD1222 COVID-19 vaccine. Sequenced material: peripheral blood, taken 28 days after the second AZD1222 dose. V is TRBV28 and J is TRBJ2-6, with D perhaps given as TRBD1 or TRBD2 (5 bases each). CDR3 region: CASRVEGHSGANVLTF. CDR3 sequence (DNA): TGTGCCAGCAGAGTAGAGGGGCACTCTGGGGCCAACGTCCTGACTTTC.